This T cell receptor beta chain was captured in a study of cytomegalovirus exposure and HLA in healthy donors. Study-wide results and caveats: 150 or so TCR beta chains were listed as cytomegalovirus-associated. Presence/absence analyses took donor sequencing depth as roughly uniform. A later analysis by the authors found several of the most significant clusters apparently linked to common viral pathogens.

The donors gave bone marrow, and they were healthy. V dropped 3 bases and J dropped 6 bases, with 14 bases sitting between them. Germline-derived CDR1 and CDR2 are WNHNN and SYGVQD (reference sequence). CDR3 length equals 14 residues. Note on this clone: Its cognate antigen is unknown.

The primer mix had 60 Vbeta and 13 Jbeta primers. Some clones are missing from TCRdb's copy, which holds only in-frame ones; the method was immunoSEQ multiplex PCR. The top ten hold 2% to 3% of the sample, which has about 130,000 clones, about two thirds seen once. The rearrangement links TRBV10-1 to TRBJ1-1; maybe TRBD1 (5 bases). Sequenced input: PBMCs. This clonotype was obtained from a woman aged 55-75 years in good health and CMV-seropositive. CDR3 protein: CASSENSGGSEAFF. The CDR3 nucleotides read TGCGCCAGCAGTGAAAATTCGGGGGGATCTGAAGCTTTCTTT.